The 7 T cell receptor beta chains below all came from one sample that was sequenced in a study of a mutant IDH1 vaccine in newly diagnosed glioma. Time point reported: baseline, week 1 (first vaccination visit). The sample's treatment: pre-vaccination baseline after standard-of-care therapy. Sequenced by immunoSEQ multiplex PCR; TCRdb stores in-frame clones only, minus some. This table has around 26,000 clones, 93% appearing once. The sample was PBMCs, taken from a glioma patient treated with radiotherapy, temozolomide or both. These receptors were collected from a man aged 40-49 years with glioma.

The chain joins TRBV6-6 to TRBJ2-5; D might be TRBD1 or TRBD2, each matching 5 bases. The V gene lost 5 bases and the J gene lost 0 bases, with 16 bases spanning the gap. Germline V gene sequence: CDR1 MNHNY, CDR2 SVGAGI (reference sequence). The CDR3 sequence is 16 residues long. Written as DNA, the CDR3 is TGTGCCAGCAGTCCGAGGGGCCGAGCCTACCAAGAGACCCAGTACTTC. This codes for CASSPRGRAYQETQYF.

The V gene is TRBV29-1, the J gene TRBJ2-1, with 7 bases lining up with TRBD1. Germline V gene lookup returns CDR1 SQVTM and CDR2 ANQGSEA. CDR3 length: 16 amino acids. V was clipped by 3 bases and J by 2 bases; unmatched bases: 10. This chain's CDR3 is CSVEGTVSPPYNEQFF. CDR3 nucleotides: TGCAGCGTTGAGGGGACAGTTTCCCCTCCCTACAATGAGCAGTTCTTC.

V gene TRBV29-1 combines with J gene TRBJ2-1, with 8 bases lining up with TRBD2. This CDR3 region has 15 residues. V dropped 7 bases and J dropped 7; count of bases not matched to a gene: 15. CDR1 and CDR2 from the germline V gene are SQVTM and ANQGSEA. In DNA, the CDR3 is TGCAGCGCCCTTCCGCTGGGGACTAGACTTAATGAGCAGTTCTTC. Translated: CSALPLGTRLNEQFF.

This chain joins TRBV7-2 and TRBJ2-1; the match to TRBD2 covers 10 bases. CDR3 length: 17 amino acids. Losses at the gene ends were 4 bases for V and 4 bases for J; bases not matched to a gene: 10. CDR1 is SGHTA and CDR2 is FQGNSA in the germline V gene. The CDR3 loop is CASSYTSGVNIYNEQFF. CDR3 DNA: TGTGCCAGCAGCTATACTAGCGGGGTCAATATATACAATGAGCAGTTCTTC.

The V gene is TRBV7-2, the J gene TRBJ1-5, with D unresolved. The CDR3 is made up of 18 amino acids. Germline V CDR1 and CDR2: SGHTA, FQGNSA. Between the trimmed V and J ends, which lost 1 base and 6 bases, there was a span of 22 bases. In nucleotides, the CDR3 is TGTGCCAGCAGCTTAGTGGGTGCGTGGGGTAGAACGGGTCAGCCCCAGCATTTT. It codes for CASSLVGAWGRTGQPQHF. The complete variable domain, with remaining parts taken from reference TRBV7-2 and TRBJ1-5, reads GAGVSQSPSNKVTEKGKDVELRCDPISGHTALYWYRQSLGQGLEFLIYFQGNSAPDKSGLPSDRFSAERTGGSVSTLTIQRTQQEDSAVYLCASSLVGAWGRTGQPQHFGDGTRLSIL.

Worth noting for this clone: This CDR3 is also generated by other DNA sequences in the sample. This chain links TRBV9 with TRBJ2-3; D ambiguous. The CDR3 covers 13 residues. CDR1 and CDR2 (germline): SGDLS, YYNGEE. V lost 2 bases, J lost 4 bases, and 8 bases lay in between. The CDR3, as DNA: TGTGCCAGCAGCGTCGGTAGCCCAGATACGCAGTATTTT. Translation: CASSVGSPDTQYF.

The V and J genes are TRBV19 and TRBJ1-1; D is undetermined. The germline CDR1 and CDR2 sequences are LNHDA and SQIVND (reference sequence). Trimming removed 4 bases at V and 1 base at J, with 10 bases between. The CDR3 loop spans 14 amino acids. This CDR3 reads CASSTYPRNTEAFF. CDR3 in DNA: TGTGCCAGTAGTACTTACCCCAGGAACACTGAAGCTTTCTTT.